The text below deals with one T cell receptor beta chain. The data were taken from a study of shared T cell receptors in the human thymus. The method was immunoSEQ multiplex PCR; TCRdb's version includes in-frame clones alone and lacks a portion of them. The sample includes about 540,000 clones, about 84% seen only once; the top ten take less than 0.015%. The same sample was also used in a study of human thymus T cells. That paper notes: Congenital heart defects were the reason for the corrective surgery that the donors, healthy Finnish infants, were having. Corrective heart surgery yielded the resections from which the thymus tissue came. Thymic and blood repertoires appeared to display a bias in their usage of V and J genes. Among unrelated individuals, related research reported thymic repertoires that overlapped highly.

Input material: thymocytes. The source is a boy in the first two years of life with a congenital heart defect.

CDR3 coding DNA: TGTGCCAGCAGCCCCACGACACCGGATTCGGACAGGGAAACTGAAGCTTTCTTT. Translation gives CASSPTTPDSDRETEAFF. The chain links TRBV4-2 to TRBJ1-1, with TRBD1 matching 8 bases. The CDR3 contains 18 residues. The V gene end was trimmed by 4 bases and the J gene end by 5 bases; junction bases not matched to a gene: 18. The V gene's germline CDR1 is LGHNA and CDR2 YNFKEQ.